This TCR beta chain was captured in a study of CD8 T cells in ankylosing spondylitis. Regarding the study as a whole: Some motif variants were previously reported in reactive arthritis synovial fluid and blood. A motif of fewer than ten highly homologous TCR beta variants was seen as apparently characteristic of ankylosing spondylitis blood.

MiXCR was run by TCRdb on the 5' RACE reads, yielding one entry per CDR3 protein. The sample lists about 96,000 distinct CDR3 sequences; about 9% were seen once. The length of the CDR3 is 13 residues. V lost 7 bases to trimming and J lost 0 bases, with 9 bases between them. From germline, CDR1 is SQVTM and CDR2 ANQGSEA. This clonotype was seen many times. The antigen is not known. The origin of this receptor is a male donor with ankylosing spondylitis or in good health (not recorded which). Sequencing was carried out using blood, either unsorted or a sorted T cell fraction (not recorded which). The V call is TRBV29-1, the J call TRBJ1-4; tentatively, D is TRBD1 (5 bases). CDR3 amino acids: CSGGGATNEKLFF. In DNA form, the CDR3 reads TGCAGCGGCGGGGGTGCAACTAATGAAAAACTGTTTTTT.